This T cell receptor beta chain was observed in a study of human T cells and chemical hapten exposure. This clonotype appeared a few times. A single record per CDR3 protein comes from TCRdb applying MiXCR to the RACE reads. The sample lists about 380,000 distinct CDR3 sequences; nearly 5% were seen once. Time point indicated: patch test 1, 2 weeks after DPC sensitization. Treatment denoted: therapeutic diphenylcyclopropenone sensitization with weekly scalp DPC. CDR3 length: 14 residues. Trimming removed 3 bases from V and 4 bases from J, with 10 bases in between. Germline values: CDR1 KGHDR, CDR2 SFDVKD.

The chain links TRBV24-1 to TRBJ2-3, with D hard to call. The receptor comes from a woman between 50 and 59 years old with alopecia areata. Some clones in this sample may be carry-over from other donors' samples. Sequences were derived from whole blood, sampled in connection with sensitization to the hapten diphenylcyclopropenone (DPC). The CDR3 protein is CATSDRKESDTQYF. The CDR3 DNA is TGTGCCACCAGTGATAGAAAGGAGTCAGATACGCAGTATTTT.